This TCR beta chain derives from a study of blood T cell repertoires in COVID-19. For the study at large: The origin of the acute and convalescent COVID-19 samples was the United States, Italy and Spain. Sources were T cells, B-cell-depleted T cells, or PBMCs; the material itself was cDNA or gDNA.

V was shortened by 5 bases and J by 3 bases, with 14 bases between the two germline ends. This CDR3 spans 14 amino acids. Germline lookup yields CDR1 SEHNR and CDR2 FQNEAQ (reference sequence). Original processing notes: Amplified reference gene primers provided the basis for estimating nucleated cell counts. TCRdb keeps only in-frame clones here, not all; method: immunoSEQ multiplex PCR. V and J calls and clone size come straight from that table; D and trimming were deduced from the DNA. The repertoire includes about 230,000 clones, approximately 88% of them detected once, and 27% sits in the top ten.

The V and J genes are TRBV7-9 and TRBJ2-7; D gene unclear. The sequence came from a man between 35 and 55 years old with acute or convalescent COVID-19. The sequencing sample was made of peripheral blood. Here the CDR3 DNA reads TGTGCCAGCAGCGCCCGACTCCCACTCTACGAGCAGTACTTC. It codes for CASSARLPLYEQYF.